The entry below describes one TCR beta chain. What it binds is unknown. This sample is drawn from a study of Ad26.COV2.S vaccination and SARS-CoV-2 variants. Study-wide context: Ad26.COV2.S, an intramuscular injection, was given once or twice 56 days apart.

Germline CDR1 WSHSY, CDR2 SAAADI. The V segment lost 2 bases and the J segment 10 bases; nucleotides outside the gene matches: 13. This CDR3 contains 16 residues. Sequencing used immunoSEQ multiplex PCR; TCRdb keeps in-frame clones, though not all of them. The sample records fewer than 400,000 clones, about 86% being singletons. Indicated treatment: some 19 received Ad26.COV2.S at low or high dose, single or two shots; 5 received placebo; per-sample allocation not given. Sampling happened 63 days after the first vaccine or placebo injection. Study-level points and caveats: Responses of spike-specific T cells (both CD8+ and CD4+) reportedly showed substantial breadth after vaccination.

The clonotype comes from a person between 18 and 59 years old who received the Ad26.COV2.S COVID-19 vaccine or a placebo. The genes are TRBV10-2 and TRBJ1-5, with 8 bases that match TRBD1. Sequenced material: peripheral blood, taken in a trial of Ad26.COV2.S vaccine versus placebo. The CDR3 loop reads CASSEPQGAGGNPQHF. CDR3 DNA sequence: TGCGCCAGCAGTGAGCCCCAGGGGGCGGGGGGCAACCCCCAGCATTTT.